This TCR beta chain was recovered during a study of T cell responses to AZD1222 COVID-19 vaccine. Background on the study: The study pooled second doses at about 4 or about 12 weeks.

Germline lookup yields CDR1 SGHAT and CDR2 FQNNGV. The ends were cut back, 3 bases at V and 3 bases at J, with 8 bases in the middle. The CDR3 sequence is 13 residues long. The method was immunoSEQ multiplex PCR; TCRdb's version includes in-frame clones alone and lacks a portion of them. The profile shows 150,000 to 200,000 clones, almost 95% of them singletons. The receptor was derived from an adult in good health. The chain joins TRBV11-2 to TRBJ2-5; D is ambiguous. The sequencing used peripheral blood, collected on day 0 of AZD1222 vaccination. Here the CDR3 DNA reads TGTGCCAGCAGCTTGAATTGGAAAGAGACCCAGTACTTC. Protein sequence: CASSLNWKETQYF. The entire variable domain, with the rest obtained from reference TRBV11-2 and TRBJ2-5, is as follows: EAGVAQSPRYKIIEKRQSVAFWCNPISGHATLYWYQQILGQGPKLLIQFQNNGVVDDSQLPKDRFSAERLKGVDSTLKIQPAKLEDSAVYLCASSLNWKETQYFGPGTRLLVL.